This T cell receptor beta chain was recorded in a study of cytotoxic CD8 clonotypes in ibrutinib-treated CLL. Study outcomes and limitations: Baseline levels were approached again at progression, after clonality had risen at ibrutinib response.

Depth targeted 1 in 200,000 to 1 in 1 million T cells, averaging 10x coverage per clonotype. Here immunoSEQ multiplex PCR was the method, and the copy in TCRdb shows in-frame clones only, minus some. The sample holds some 200,000 clones, roughly three quarters seen once. On this clone: Its antigen is still unknown.

The CDR3 covers 13 residues. Trimming removed 0 bases from V and 4 bases from J, with 8 bases in between. CDR1 GTSNPN and CDR2 SVGIG come from the germline V gene (reference sequence). The chain is built from TRBV30 and TRBJ2-3, with D perhaps matching TRBD1 (5 bases). The material sequenced was PBMCs, taken after 12 months of ibrutinib treatment. This receptor was identified in a human donor with chronic lymphocytic leukemia. CDR3 coding DNA: TGTGCCTGGAGTGTGAAGGGGTCAGATACGCAGTATTTT. Residues: CAWSVKGSDTQYF.